The present entry profiles one T cell receptor (beta chain) with its context. This entry belongs to a study of blood T cell repertoires in COVID-19. For the study at large: Sample material is recorded as cDNA or gDNA derived from T cells, B-cell-depleted T cells, or PBMCs.

The CDR3 runs to 14 residues. Trimming pared 2 bases from V and 8 bases from J, leaving 15 bases between. Germline assignment: CDR1 MNHNS and CDR2 SASEGT. Clones were sequenced by immunoSEQ multiplex PCR, and TCRdb holds only the in-frame ones, with some missing. The sample includes over 85,000 clones, almost 90% seen only once; the top ten take roughly 8.3%. The sequencing sample was made of peripheral blood. The clonotype was recovered from a woman in her sixties or seventies with acute or convalescent COVID-19. V gene TRBV6-1 combines with J gene TRBJ1-2, with D possibly being TRBD1 (5 bases). CDR3 loop: CASSEYLGLGGYTF. The CDR3 region has the DNA TGTGCCAGCAGTGAATATCTGGGGCTGGGAGGCTACACCTTC.